This T cell receptor (beta chain) was sequenced for a study of blood T cell repertoires in COVID-19. Here immunoSEQ multiplex PCR was the method, and the copy in TCRdb shows in-frame clones only, minus some. The sample carries tens of thousands of clones, more than 75% recorded once. The germline V gene encodes CDR1 LGHNA and CDR2 YSLEER. The V end was cut by 0 bases, the J end by 0 bases, with 12 bases between. The CDR3 contains 16 residues. The rearrangement links TRBV4-3 to TRBJ2-7; D is unclear. The TCR was taken from a human donor in a cohort sampled during active COVID-19. The sequencing input was peripheral blood. This CDR3 reads CASSQESRPRSYEQYF. The CDR3, as DNA: TGCGCCAGCAGCCAAGAGTCCAGGCCCCGCTCCTACGAGCAGTACTTC.